The 11 T cell receptor beta chains below were found in one sample sequenced in a study of cytomegalovirus exposure and HLA in healthy donors. Use of 60 Vbeta and 13 Jbeta primers characterized the PCR. Assay used: immunoSEQ multiplex PCR; TCRdb lists only in-frame clones, some missing. Here the sample spans about 190,000 clones, around 80% being singletons. Sequencing was performed on PBMCs. These TCRs come from a woman in her thirties or forties in good health and CMV-seronegative.

The chain employs TRBV5-6 and TRBJ1-1; D is unresolved. The V gene lost 1 base and the J gene lost 2 bases, with 9 bases spanning the gap. Germline V gene lookup returns CDR1 SGHDT and CDR2 YYEEEE. The CDR3 extends over 14 amino acids. The DNA of the CDR3 is TGTGCCAGCAGCTTGCCCTACTCAAACACTGAAGCTTTCTTT. Its translation: CASSLPYSNTEAFF.

This clone was detected only a few times. The chain uses TRBV2 and TRBJ1-2; 12 nucleotides agree with TRBD1. The V segment lost 8 bases and the J segment 4 bases; nucleotides outside the gene matches: 8. Germline CDR1 and CDR2: SNHLY and FYNNEI. CDR3 length: 15 amino acids. As DNA, the CDR3 is TGTGCCAGCCGGGACAGGGGGCGTATAAGCTATGGCTACACCTTC. It yields the protein CASRDRGRISYGYTF.

The chain recombines TRBV7-3 with TRBJ2-2; 14 nucleotides line up with TRBD2. The CDR3 is 17 residues long. V lost 5 bases, J lost 0 bases, and 2 bases stayed unmatched. Per the germline V gene, CDR1 is SGHTA and CDR2 is FQGTGA. The chain's CDR3 is CASSQGLAGANTGELFF. CDR3 DNA: TGTGCCAGCAGCCAGGGACTAGCGGGAGCGAACACCGGGGAGCTGTTTTTT.

In DNA, the CDR3 is TGCGCCAGCAGCCCAGGGGTGGGGGCAGGGGGCTACGAGCAGTACTTC. Residues: CASSPGVGAGGYEQYF. The V gene is TRBV4-3, the J gene TRBJ2-5, with 7 bases identical to TRBD1. The J call could be wrong; TRBJ2-7 is a better fit for the DNA end. CDR3 length: 16 residues. Germline lookup yields CDR1 LGHNA and CDR2 YSLEER.

V gene TRBV5-1 combines with J gene TRBJ2-2, with 7 bases that match TRBD1. With V trimmed by 0 bases and J by 3 bases, 8 bases remained unmatched. The CDR3 extends over 17 amino acids. Germline V lookup: CDR1 SGHRS, CDR2 YFSETQ. The CDR3 region is CASSLGQGMGYTGELFF. The CDR3 DNA reads as TGCGCCAGCAGCTTGGGACAGGGAATGGGGTACACCGGGGAGCTGTTTTTT. The full variable domain, with the rest looked up from reference TRBV5-1 and TRBJ2-2, is KAGVTQTPRYLIKTRGQQVTLSCSPISGHRSVSWYQQTPGQGLQFLFEYFSETQRNKGNFPGRFSGRQFSNSRSEMNVSTLELGDSALYLCASSLGQGMGYTGELFFGEGSRLTVL.

The chain carries TRBV11-3 and TRBJ2-1; no clear D. V dropped 4 bases and J dropped 7 bases, with 17 bases sitting between them. Germline loops: CDR1 SGHNT, CDR2 YENEEA. This CDR3 region has 15 residues. The CDR3 loop reads CASSSPRVLWNEQFF. CDR3 nucleotides: TGTGCCAGCAGCTCGCCTCGAGTCCTATGGAATGAGCAGTTCTTC.

V and J are TRBV7-2 and TRBJ2-1, with D possibly TRBD2 on 6 matching bases. Trimming removed 1 base from V and 9 bases from J, with 7 bases in between. The CDR3 sequence is 12 residues long. CDR1 and CDR2 (germline): SGHTA, FQGNSA. CDR3 amino acids: CASSLDSGEQFF. In DNA form, the CDR3 reads TGTGCCAGCAGCTTAGATAGCGGTGAGCAGTTCTTC.

This rearrangement joins TRBV7-2 to TRBJ2-1, with 12 bases matching TRBD2. The CDR3 has 17 residues. V was clipped by 1 base and J by 3 bases; unmatched bases: 4. Germline CDR1 and CDR2: SGHTA and FQGNSA. CDR3 DNA: TGTGCCAGCAGCTTAGGACTAGCGGGAGTTCGCTACAATGAGCAGTTCTTC. Encoded protein: CASSLGLAGVRYNEQFF.

V gene TRBV6-4 combines with J gene TRBJ2-1; the match to TRBD1 covers 8 bases. The germline V gene has CDR1 MRHNA and CDR2 SNTAGT. The V gene end was trimmed by 0 bases and the J gene end by 7 bases; junction bases not matched to a gene: 8. The CDR3 consists of 16 residues. CDR3 nucleotide sequence: TGTGCCAGCAGTGACTCCCCGACAGGGGCGGGAAATGAGCAGTTCTTC. Translating it yields CASSDSPTGAGNEQFF.

The V and J genes are TRBV5-1 and TRBJ1-3; TRBD1 aligns across 7 bases. The CDR3 is made up of 14 amino acids. V was pared by 2 bases and J by 4 bases, with 3 bases of the junction left unmatched. Per germline, CDR1 SGHRS and CDR2 YFSETQ. Written as DNA, the CDR3 is TGCGCCAGCAGCTTAGCAGGGGGAGGAAACACCATATATTTT. Its protein is CASSLAGGGNTIYF.

V and J are TRBV29-1 and TRBJ2-7; 10 nucleotides line up with TRBD2. The V gene end was trimmed by 5 bases and the J gene end by 3 bases; junction bases not matched to a gene: 13. Germline assignment: CDR1 SQVTM and CDR2 ANQGSEA. The CDR3 covers 16 residues. CDR3 residues: CSVNAAKGTSVYEQYF. The CDR3 DNA is TGCAGCGTTAACGCAGCCAAGGGGACTAGCGTCTACGAGCAGTACTTC.